Following are 21 T cell receptor beta chains from one sample sequenced in a study of tumor and adjacent non-tumor tissue in lung cancer. The template was RNA from unsorted bulk tissue. The normal lung tissue was taken more than 3 cm from the tumor edge. TCRbeta libraries were built with three rounds of nested PCR, modified from ARM-PCR. A single record per CDR3 protein comes from TCRdb applying MiXCR to the multiplex PCR reads. The table has 40,000 or so distinct CDR3 sequences, about three fifths seen once. The specimen sequenced was distant non-tumor lung tissue. The receptors derive from a man in his forties or fifties with non-small cell lung cancer.

This clonotype has a count of ten or more. The chain is built from TRBV6-5 and TRBJ2-5; unclear D gene. The CDR3 is 12 residues long. Trimming shortened V by 5 bases and J by 7 bases, and 11 bases separated the two germline ends. Per the germline V gene, CDR1 is MNHEY and CDR2 is SVGAGI. The CDR3 DNA follows: TGTGCCAGCAGTCACGATCCGGGGACCCAGTACTTC. Residues: CASSHDPGTQYF.

Details on this clonotype: Germline and junction disagree at one end, which may indicate a read error. The CDR3 nucleotides are TGCGTCAGCAGCTCAGAGATTTACTATGGCTACACCTTC. It is translated as CVSSSEIYYGYTF. The chain employs TRBV11-2 and TRBJ1-2; D is unclear. Germline values: CDR1 SGHAT, CDR2 FQNNGV. This CDR3 is built from 13 residues.

This clonotype has a handful of counts. The chain combines TRBV11-1 with TRBJ2-7, with D possibly matching TRBD1 (6 bases). Per the germline V gene, CDR1 is SGHAT and CDR2 is FQDESV (reference sequence). This CDR3 contains 12 residues. The CDR3 nucleotides are TGTGCTAGGAGCACCACAGGGTACGAGCAGTACTTC. Its protein is CARSTTGYEQYF.

About this clonotype itself: The junction departs from the called germline gene at one end, perhaps through a read error. This chain links TRBV13 with TRBJ2-3; D gene unclear. CDR1 is PRHDT and CDR2 is FYEKMQ in the germline V gene (reference sequence). The CDR3 extends over 13 amino acids. CDR3 sequence reads: CASSCLLTYTQYF. CDR3 DNA: TGTGCCAGCAGCTGCCTCCTCACATATACGCAATATTTT.

The table lists this clonotype with many counts. This chain joins TRBV6-6 and TRBJ1-1, with D tentatively TRBD1 (5 bases). Germline V CDR1 and CDR2: MNHNY, SVGAGI (reference sequence). This CDR3 has 14 residues. Trimming took 7 bases from V and 3 from J, leaving 15 bases between them. DNA of the CDR3: TGTGCCAGCATGGGGGGGGGTCGGTACACTGAAGCTTTCTTT. It is translated as CASMGGGRYTEAFF.

This clonotype was counted at least ten times. The chain recombines TRBV12-3 or TRBV12-4 with TRBJ2-1; 9 positions match TRBD2. V gave up 3 bases and J gave up 8 bases; unmatched junction bases: 8. The CDR3 length is 15 residues. The CDR3 region is CASSFGRGGLDEQFF. CDR3 DNA sequence: TGTGCCAGCAGTTTCGGGCGGGGGGGCCTCGATGAGCAGTTCTTC.

Turning to this clonotype: A much larger clone lies a single base off, so this may be a read error. This sequence joins TRBV6-5 and TRBJ2-7; D is unclear. Trimming left V 6 bases short and J 6 bases short, with 15 bases between. CDR1 is MNHEY, CDR2 SVGAGI, per germline. The CDR3 loop spans 13 amino acids. Here the CDR3 reads CASSHTGRSEQYF. The CDR3 DNA reads as TGTGCCAGCAGCCACACCGGACGGAGCGAGCAGTACTTC.

Concerning this clonotype: The germline gene is not matched at one end of the junction; a read error may be the cause. Here the CDR3 reads CASPSPGRRISGRLKTQYF. CDR3 bases: TGTGCCAGCCCATCCCCGGGACGGAGGATTAGCGGGAGATTGAAGACCCAGTACTTC. The chain joins TRBV10-1 to TRBJ2-5, with 9 bases fitting TRBD2. CDR3 length: 19 amino acids. The germline V gene encodes CDR1 WNHNN and CDR2 SYGVQD (reference sequence).

This chain uses TRBV10-3 with TRBJ2-3, with 9 nucleotides matching TRBD2. V lost 7 bases to trimming and J lost 4 bases; unmatched junction nucleotides: 6. The germline V gene encodes CDR1 ENHRY and CDR2 SYGVKD. CDR3 length: 14 residues. The CDR3 here is CAIKSSGGADTQYF. CDR3 in DNA: TGTGCCATCAAAAGTAGCGGGGGTGCAGATACGCAGTATTTT.

Remarks on this clonotype: This may arise from a read error, as a much more abundant clone is one base away. The chain recombines TRBV28 with TRBJ2-1; D uncertain. The germline CDR1 and CDR2 sequences are MDHEN and SYDVKM. CDR3 size: 12 residues. CDR3 protein: CANSWQRNEQFF. The CDR3 DNA sequence: TGTGCCAACAGTTGGCAGCGTAATGAGCAGTTCTTC.

As concerns this clonotype: The CDR3 end shows no conserved phenylalanine or tryptophan, and so a read error is likely. The CDR3: CASSPGQGTQETQYS. CDR3 coding DNA: TGTGCCAGCAGCCCGGGACAGGGGACCCAAGAGACCCAGTACTCC. The V call is TRBV5-5, the J call TRBJ2-5; 10 bases match TRBD1. The trim removed 4 bases at V and 1 base at J, leaving 4 bases unmatched. The V gene's germline CDR1 is SGHKS and CDR2 YYEKEE (reference sequence). The CDR3 totals 15 residues.

This clonotype was seen at least ten times. This chain joins TRBV14 and TRBJ2-7; D is ambiguous. Germline V gene sequence: CDR1 SGHDN, CDR2 FVKESK. V lost 0 bases, J lost 4 bases, and 13 bases lay in between. This CDR3 spans 15 amino acids. The CDR3 DNA reads as TGTGCCAGCAGCCAAGATACCGGCTTCCATTACGAGCAGTACTTC. This codes for CASSQDTGFHYEQYF.

The chain has TRBV6-5 and TRBJ2-5, with 10 bases aligning to TRBD1. CDR3 length: 15 residues. Germline V gene sequence: CDR1 MNHEY, CDR2 SVGAGI. Trimming cost V 6 bases and J 5 bases; bases outside gene matches: 9. The DNA for the CDR3 is TGTGCCAGCAGGCCCAGACAGGGGGCCTTGGAGACCCAGTACTTC. Its translation: CASRPRQGALETQYF.

To note about this clonotype: At one end, the junction sequence differs from germline, possibly due to a read error. V usage is TRBV20-1 and J usage is TRBJ2-3, with TRBD2 matching over 8 bases. The CDR3 is made up of 17 amino acids. Germline-derived CDR1 and CDR2 are DFQATT and SNEGSKA (reference sequence). The CDR3 nucleotides read TGCAGTGCCAACGGGAATCGCGGGAGGTATTTCACAGATACGCGGTATTTT. This encodes CSANGNRGRYFTDTRYF.

This clonotype was counted once. CDR3 sequence (DNA): TGTGCCAGTATCTCCGGGACAGGGGGCCTTGAAGCTTTCTTT. It codes for CASISGTGGLEAFF. The chain links TRBV5-4 to TRBJ1-1; 12 bases map to TRBD1. The germline V gene has CDR1 SGHNT and CDR2 YYREEE (reference sequence). The CDR3 extends over 14 amino acids. The V segment lost 8 bases and the J segment 7 bases; nucleotides outside the gene matches: 9.

This clonotype has just a few counts. CDR3 coding DNA: TGCAGTGCTGATCCTCGTGGGGGGACCACCTACAATGAGCAGTTCTTC. Translation: CSADPRGGTTYNEQFF. The chain couples TRBV20-1 to TRBJ2-1; tentative D call: TRBD2 (6 bases). The germline V gene encodes CDR1 DFQATT and CDR2 SNEGSKA (reference sequence). The CDR3 is 16 amino acids. The ends were cut back, 5 bases at V and 2 bases at J, with 19 bases in the middle.

Remarks on this clonotype: A read error may be the cause here, since a much bigger clone is one base away. The conserved closing phenylalanine or tryptophan is absent in this CDR3, likely reflecting a read error. The chain links TRBV20-1 to TRBJ2-7, with D possibly called TRBD1 or TRBD2 (6 bases each). V lost 6 bases, J lost 2 bases, and 17 bases lay in between. This CDR3 is 14 amino acids long. Germline V CDR1 and CDR2: DFQATT, SNEGSKA (reference sequence). DNA for the CDR3: TGCAGTGCCAGGCGTCTAGGGGGGCCCTACGAGCAGTACCTC. Its protein product is CSARRLGGPYEQYL.

This clonotype appeared many times. The CDR3 DNA follows: TGTGCCAGCAGCCAAAACAGGGCAGATACGCAGTATTTT. This gives the protein CASSQNRADTQYF. The chain employs TRBV14 and TRBJ2-3, with D perhaps matching TRBD1 (6 bases). Trimming left V 2 bases short and J 4 bases short, with 7 bases between. CDR1 and CDR2 (germline): SGHDN, FVKESK. CDR3 length: 13 amino acids.

This clonotype was seen a single time. Its ends do not fully match the called genes, so a read error is possible. This chain connects TRBV5-1 to TRBJ2-7; 8 positions agree with TRBD1. The germline CDR1 and CDR2 sequences are SGHRS and YFSETQ. The CDR3 contains 15 residues. The CDR3 sequence: CASSGKDRVRDEQYF. The CDR3 region has the DNA TGCGCCAGCAGCGGAAAGGACAGGGTACGGGACGAGCAATACTTC.

The CDR3 DNA follows: TGCGCCAGCAGCCAAGAACCGGGACTAGCAGTCGATATGCAATATTTT. Protein product: CASSQEPGLAVDMQYF. The rearrangement uses TRBV4-1 and TRBJ2-3; 9 nucleotides match TRBD2. The CDR3 contains 16 residues. Germline V gene lookup returns CDR1 MGHRA and CDR2 YSYEKL. The ends lost 0 bases at V and 15 bases at J; junction bases unmatched: 16.

This clonotype was seen ten or more times. J is TRBJ2-6 and V is TRBV24-1; 7 bases are shared with TRBD2. V shed 3 bases, J shed 0 bases, and the junction held 7 bases outside the gene matches. The germline V gene has CDR1 KGHDR and CDR2 SFDVKD. CDR3 length equals 18 residues. DNA for the CDR3: TGTGCCACCAGTGATGCGGTCGGGACTAACTCTGGGGCCAACGTCCTGACTTTC. This translates into CATSDAVGTNSGANVLTF.